This TCR beta chain was observed in a study of T cell changes during pregnancy in multiple sclerosis. TCRdb keeps only in-frame clones here, not all; method: immunoSEQ multiplex PCR. This sample has over 60,000 clones, with 80% to 90% found just once. The germline gives CDR1 MNHEY, CDR2 SVGAGI. This CDR3 is built from 15 residues. V lost 6 bases, J lost 3 bases, and 17 bases lay in between. This sample comprised peripheral blood, obtained in the first trimester of pregnancy. The receptor's source is a female donor with multiple sclerosis, enrolled in a pregnancy study. V usage is TRBV6-5 and J usage is TRBJ1-2; D uncertain. CDR3 DNA sequence: TGTGCCAGCAGCCCACGGGAAAGGGTCCACTATGGCTACACCTTC. Translation: CASSPRERVHYGYTF.